These 5 T cell receptor beta chains were all obtained from the same sample, sequenced in a study of T cells in Graves' hyperthyroidism and ophthalmopathy. TCR beta CDR3 region amplification was performed from RNA transcripts. Primed by the HTBI set, a first-round RT-PCR was run on the TCR CDR3. TCRdb itself ran the multiplex PCR reads through MiXCR, one entry per CDR3 protein. Of hundreds of thousands of distinct CDR3 sequences in the sample, around 15% were seen once. Sequenced input: blood. These receptor sequences come from a woman between 18 and 30 years old with Graves' hyperthyroidism.

This clonotype turned up a few times. The chain employs TRBV7-9 and TRBJ1-6; D is unresolved. Germline CDR1 reads SEHNR; CDR2 reads FQNEAQ (reference sequence). Trimming stripped 4 bases from V and 3 bases from J, with 19 bases between. The CDR3 runs to 18 residues. The CDR3 nucleotides read TGTGCCAGCAGCTCGTATAATCGGGCACCCCACTATAATTCACCCCTCCACTTT. Its translation is CASSSYNRAPHYNSPLHF.

There are many counts of this clonotype. The V and J genes are TRBV4-3 and TRBJ1-2, with D perhaps matching TRBD1 (6 bases). Germline CDR1 reads LGHNA; CDR2 reads YSLEER. Deletions cut 0 bases from V and 8 bases from J, with 19 bases between. The CDR3 extends over 16 amino acids. In DNA form, the CDR3 reads TGCGCCAGCAGCCAAGACTGGGGAACAGGGCGCGGAGGCTACACCTTC. Protein: CASSQDWGTGRGGYTF.

Many counts were recorded for this clonotype. The chain carries TRBV5-1 and TRBJ2-7; D unresolved. The CDR3 covers 14 residues. V was cut by 3 bases and J by 2 bases, with 12 bases left in between. Germline loops: CDR1 SGHRS, CDR2 YFSETQ. In DNA form, the CDR3 reads TGCGCCAGCAGCTCGTGGACGGAGACCTACGAGCAGTACTTC. It encodes CASSSWTETYEQYF.

This clonotype turned up a few times. This chain uses TRBV7-2 with TRBJ2-1; D is unclear. The CDR3 consists of 15 residues. The V end was cut by 5 bases, the J end by 3 bases, with 14 bases between. In germline, CDR1 is SGHTA, CDR2 FQGNSA. CDR3 DNA sequence: TGTGCCAGCAGCCAAGCCCGGAGCGTCTACAATGAGCAGTTCTTC. Translation gives CASSQARSVYNEQFF.

The gene calls are TRBV20-1 and TRBJ2-3; 10 nucleotides line up with TRBD2. V trimming: 0 bases; J trimming: 3 bases; junction bases outside the gene matches: 6. Germline V gene lookup returns CDR1 DFQATT and CDR2 SNEGSKA (reference sequence). The CDR3 contains 16 residues. The CDR3 coding sequence is TGCAGTGCTAGAGATCGAAGCGGGAGGGGAACAGATACGCAGTATTTT. Translation gives CSARDRSGRGTDTQYF.